Included here is one T cell receptor beta chain sequence, with context. Antigen specificity is unknown. CDR1 and CDR2 (germline): MNHNS, SASEGT. This CDR3 has 12 amino acids. V lost 8 bases and J 5 bases, leaving 12 bases between the germline ends. Using RNA transcripts, the TCR beta CDR3 regions were amplified. Second-round multiplex PCR came after a first-round RT-PCR that employed HTBI primers. TCRdb reanalysed the multiplex PCR reads using MiXCR and keeps one entry per CDR3 protein. Of 210,000 or so distinct CDR3 sequences listed, 25% to 30% were seen once; the top ten hold approximately 9.6%. This entry belongs to a study of Graves' ophthalmopathy and Graves' hyperthyroidism. Study results and limitations: In blood, most expanded thyroid clonotypes above 0.001 frequency were also detected.

This rearrangement joins TRBV6-1 to TRBJ2-5; TRBD2 might be the D (6 bases). Sequencing was done on a sample of peripheral blood. The source of this sequence is a man in his forties or fifties with Graves' ophthalmopathy. The CDR3 DNA is TGTGCCAGCGGAAGCGGGCCCGAGACCCAGTACTTC. Amino acids: CASGSGPETQYF.